This T cell receptor beta chain originates from a study of identical twins. One entry per CDR3 protein, called by TCRdb with MiXCR from the 5' RACE reads. The table shows 210,000 or so distinct CDR3 sequences, with 15% occurring only once. This sample also appeared in a second study, on T cells expressing NK-cell markers.

The TCR originated in a woman in her late teens or twenties in good health. The sequenced material came from CD8+ T cells sorted from blood.

CDR3 coding DNA: TGCAGTGCTAGTTTCCGAGGCTCACTCAGCTCCTACAATGAGCAGTTCTTC. Its protein product is CSASFRGSLSSYNEQFF. The V call is TRBV20-1, the J call TRBJ2-1; unclear D gene. The CDR3 runs to 17 residues. Germline V gene sequence: CDR1 DFQATT, CDR2 SNEGSKA (reference sequence). V was pared by 3 bases and J by 0 bases, with 18 bases between.